This T cell receptor (beta chain) derives from a study of PD-1 blockade in classical Hodgkin lymphoma (dated by TCRdb to the early 2020s). At the level of the whole study: Nivolumab dosing was 3 mg/kg intravenously every 2 weeks, continuing until either disease progression or unacceptable toxicity. A peripheral blood immune signature of response to PD-1 blockade in classical Hodgkin lymphoma was defined using TCR beta sequencing and CyTOF. Overall study outcomes, separate from this receptor: Patients starting nivolumab less than 1 year after ASCT had lower diversity and were excluded from later analyses to avoid confounding by immune reconstitution. Baseline TCR diversity was reported to be lower in newly diagnosed patients than in healthy donors and to be lower still in relapsed/refractory patients. The study was limited to a single clinical trial cohort, and causes of repertoire differences, possibly disease activity or prior therapy, remained undefined. Baseline diversity similar to that of newly diagnosed patients was observed in trial patients achieving complete response, whereas significantly lower diversity was observed in partial responders and progressors. CD4+ but not CD8+ TCR diversity rose significantly by C4D1 (p=0.0027 vs p=0.16), most apparent in complete responders (p=0.02).

The time point label for this specimen denotes: cycle 2 day 1 (C2D1) of nivolumab. Every trial patient had relapsed following autologous stem cell transplantation, and prior brentuximab vedotin exposure was what differed among cohorts A, B and C. The trial cohort included some 53 patients with relapsed/refractory classical Hodgkin lymphoma, and each patient had a best overall response of complete response, partial response or progressive disease. In the multi-cohort phase II CheckMate 205 trial, trial patients received single-agent nivolumab. Best overall response was determined by an independent review committee according to the 2007 International Working Group response criteria. Trial PBMCs were collected immediately before nivolumab initiation (C1D1) and during therapy at cycle 2 day 1 and cycle 4 day 1. After peripheral blood was drawn into 8 mL Vacutainer Cell Preparation Tubes, PBMCs were isolated by centrifugation and then cryopreserved.

The CDR3 starts with the cysteine, ends with the phenylalanine, and has 17 residues. The entry retains the CDR3 DNA only, 51 bases that are in frame from base 1. V loses 2 bases, J loses 0 bases, and the germline ends lie 14 bases apart. CDR1 and CDR2 are drawn from the germline V gene: SGHRS, YFSETQ. As for this clone: Its cognate antigen has yet to be identified. Base qualities are missing; no much larger clone stands one base away.

The Qiagen DNeasy kit was used to extract genomic DNA from unsorted PBMCs and from the negatively selected CD4+ and CD8+ fractions. TCR beta CDR3 regions were subjected to amplification by immunoSEQ multiplex PCR with primers that anneal to V and J segments. A synthetic immune receptor repertoire was used to minimize amplification bias, and remaining bias was computationally removed after sequencing. The source study handled its data this way. Repertoire diversity was quantified as the Shannon entropy index using custom Python scripts. The unsorted, CD4+ and CD8+ repertoires were each analyzed separately, with the exception of combined analyses, where CD4+ and CD8+ sequences were merged in silico. A clone was considered expanded if an increase in frequency of at least 2-fold after treatment relative to C1D1 was found, and a pseudocount of 0.5 was applied to clones undetected at baseline. Clones with 0 or 1 copy at C1D1 were defined as singleton clones, while clones with 2 or more copies were defined as non-singleton clones. By matching protein sequences in sorted samples from the same patient, clones expanded in unsorted samples were annotated as CD4+, CD8+ or unknown. Wilcoxon tests on paired samples were used to test changes in diversity from C1D1 to C4D1. TCRdb mirrors the immuneACCESS table, restricted to in-frame sequences. Some clones are absent from its copies; in checked studies, under half trace to an unresolved V gene, and the reason for the others is unknown. That table furnishes V, J and clone size, whereas the DNA furnished D and trimming. The sample table records more than 140,000 clones; less than 80% of these occur just once. The top ten clonotypes cover 7.5% to 10% of the sample.

Material: peripheral blood mononuclear cells (PBMCs), obtained before the second cycle of nivolumab. The chain uses TRBV5-1 and TRBJ1-4; TRBD1 is a weak D gene call, 6 bases matching. This receptor was obtained from a human donor with classical Hodgkin lymphoma. The CDR3 protein: CASSLGQGIATNEKLFF. The DNA sequence follows: TGCGCCAGCAGCTTAGGGCAGGGGATTGCAACTAATGAAAAACTGTTTTTT. Where the CDR3 stops, the reference TRBV5-1 and TRBJ1-4 genes take over; the full variable domain is KAGVTQTPRYLIKTRGQQVTLSCSPISGHRSVSWYQQTPGQGLQFLFEYFSETQRNKGNFPGRFSGRQFSNSRSEMNVSTLELGDSALYLCASSLGQGIATNEKLFFGSGTQLSVL.